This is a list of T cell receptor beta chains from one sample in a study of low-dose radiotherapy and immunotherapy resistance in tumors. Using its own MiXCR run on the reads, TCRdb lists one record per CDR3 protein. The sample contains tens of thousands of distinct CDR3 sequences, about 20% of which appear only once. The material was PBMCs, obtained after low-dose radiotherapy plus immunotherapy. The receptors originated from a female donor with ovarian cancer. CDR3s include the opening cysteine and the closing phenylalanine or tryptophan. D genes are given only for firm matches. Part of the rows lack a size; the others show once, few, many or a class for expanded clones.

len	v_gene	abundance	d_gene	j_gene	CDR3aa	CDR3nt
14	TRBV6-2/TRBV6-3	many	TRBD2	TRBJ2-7	CASSLTSGTYEQYF	TGTGCCAGCAGTTTGACTAGCGGGACCTACGAGCAGTACTTC
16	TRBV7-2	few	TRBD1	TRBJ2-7	CASSLGSGGLSYEQYF	TGTGCCAGCAGCTTAGGATCAGGGGGCCTGTCTTACGAGCAGTACTTC
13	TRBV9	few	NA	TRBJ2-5	CASSRAGQETQYF	TGTGCCAGCAGCCGGGCTGGACAAGAGACCCAGTACTTC
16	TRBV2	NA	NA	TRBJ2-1	CASSEEGGAILGEQFF	TGTGCCAGCAGTGAAGAGGGGGGGGCCATCCTCGGCGAGCAGTTCTTC
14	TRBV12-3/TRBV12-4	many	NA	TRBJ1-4	CASSNGGTNEKLFF	TGTGCCAGCAGCAACGGGGGAACTAATGAAAAACTGTTTTTT
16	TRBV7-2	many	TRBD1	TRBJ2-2	CASSSWGQANTGELFF	TGTGCCAGCAGCTCGTGGGGACAGGCCAACACCGGGGAGCTGTTTTTT
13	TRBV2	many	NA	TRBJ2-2	CASSERGAGELFF	TGTGCCAGCAGTGAACGAGGGGCCGGGGAGCTGTTTTTT
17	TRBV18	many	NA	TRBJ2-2	CASSPPRVDWNTGELFF	TGTGCCAGCTCACCACCGAGGGTCGATTGGAACACCGGGGAGCTGTTTTTT
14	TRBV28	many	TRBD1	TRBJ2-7	CASRPTDRVSEQYF	TGTGCCAGCAGGCCAACCGACAGGGTTTCTGAGCAGTACTTC
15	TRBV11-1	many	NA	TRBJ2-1	CASSTAVESYNEQFF	TGTGCCTCCTCGACTGCGGTAGAGTCCTACAATGAGCAGTTCTTC
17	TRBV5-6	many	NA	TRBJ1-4	CASSRNRGLATNEKLFF	TGTGCCAGCAGCCGCAATCGGGGGCTTGCAACTAATGAAAAACTGTTTTTT
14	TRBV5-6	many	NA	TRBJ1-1	CASSLEMGNTEAFF	TGTGCCAGCAGCTTGGAGATGGGGAACACTGAAGCTTTCTTT
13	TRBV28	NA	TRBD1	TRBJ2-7	CASTGQGTYEQYF	TGTGCCAGCACCGGACAGGGAACCTACGAGCAGTACTTC
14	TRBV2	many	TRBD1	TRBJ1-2	CASSRTGGGYGYTF	TGTGCCAGCAGCAGGACAGGCGGGGGCTATGGCTACACCTTC
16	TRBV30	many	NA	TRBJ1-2	CAWSLRGVQSTVGYTF	TGTGCCTGGAGTCTTCGGGGTGTGCAGTCAACAGTTGGCTACACCTTC
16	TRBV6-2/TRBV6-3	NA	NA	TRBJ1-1	CASSYSFRAGNTEAFF	TGTGCCAGCAGTTACTCGTTTAGAGCAGGGAACACTGAAGCTTTCTTT
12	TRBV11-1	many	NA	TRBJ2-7	CASSYDSYEQYF	TGTGCCAGCAGTTACGACAGCTACGAGCAGTACTTC
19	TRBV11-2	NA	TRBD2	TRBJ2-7	CASSLVAGTSGTHSYEQYF	TGTGCCAGCAGCTTAGTAGCCGGGACTAGCGGGACTCACTCCTACGAGCAGTACTTC
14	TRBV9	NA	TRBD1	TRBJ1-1	CASSVGGQNTEAFF	TGTGCCAGCAGCGTAGGGGGACAGAATACTGAAGCTTTCTTT
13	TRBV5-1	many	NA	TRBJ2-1	CASSLGRDNEQFF	TGCGCCAGCAGCTTAGGACGGGACAATGAGCAGTTCTTC
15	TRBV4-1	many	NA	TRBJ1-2	CASSLLSSGFYGYTF	TGCGCCAGCAGCCTCCTATCGTCAGGGTTCTATGGCTACACCTTC
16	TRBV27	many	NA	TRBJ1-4	CASSFRRPVANEKLFF	TGTGCCAGCAGTTTCCGCAGGCCGGTAGCTAACGAAAAACTGTTTTTT
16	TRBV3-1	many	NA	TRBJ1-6	CASSQPFGADTSPLHF	TGTGCCAGCAGCCAACCCTTCGGGGCAGATACTTCACCCCTCCACTTT
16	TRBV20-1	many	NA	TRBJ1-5	CSASHPVGRRNQPQHF	TGCAGTGCTAGCCACCCGGTCGGCAGACGCAATCAGCCCCAGCATTTT
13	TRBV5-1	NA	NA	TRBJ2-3	CASSIRDTDTQYF	TGCGCCAGCAGCATCCGGGACACAGATACGCAGTATTTT
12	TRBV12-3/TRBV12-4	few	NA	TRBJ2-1	CASSLRRGAVVF	TGTGCCAGCAGCCTCCGTCGGGGGGCCGTGGTCTTC
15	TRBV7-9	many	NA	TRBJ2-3	CASSYVGGSTDTQYF	TGTGCCAGCAGCTACGTGGGGGGCTCGACAGATACGCAGTATTTT
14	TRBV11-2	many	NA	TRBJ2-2	CASSLGGNTGELFF	TGTGCCAGCAGCTTAGGTGGGAACACCGGGGAGCTGTTTTTT
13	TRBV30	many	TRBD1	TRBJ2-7	CAWSRQGMGEQYF	TGTGCCTGGAGTCGACAGGGGATGGGCGAGCAGTACTTC
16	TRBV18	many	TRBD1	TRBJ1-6	CASSPRQGFHNSPLHF	TGTGCCAGCTCACCTAGACAGGGATTCCACAATTCACCCCTCCACTTT
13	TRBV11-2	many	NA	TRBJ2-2	CASRALRGGELFF	TGTGCCAGCAGAGCTCTTCGTGGGGGGGAGCTGTTTTTT
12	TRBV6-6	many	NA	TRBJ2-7	CASSEWSYEQYF	TGTGCCAGCAGTGAATGGTCCTACGAGCAGTACTTC
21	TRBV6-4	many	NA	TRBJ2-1	CASSDSGGGALLLPSYNEQFF	TGTGCCAGCAGTGACTCTGGGGGGGGGGCCCTCTTGCTCCCATCCTACAATGAGCAGTTCTTC
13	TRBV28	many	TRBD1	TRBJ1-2	CASRTGGLYGYTF	TGTGCCAGCAGAACAGGGGGGCTCTATGGCTACACCTTC
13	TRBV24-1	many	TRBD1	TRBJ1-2	CATRETGENGYTF	TGTGCCACCAGAGAAACAGGGGAAAATGGCTACACCTTC
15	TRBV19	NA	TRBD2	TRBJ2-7	CASSIGSGGTYEQYF	TGTGCCAGTAGTATAGGATCGGGGGGAACCTACGAGCAGTACTTC
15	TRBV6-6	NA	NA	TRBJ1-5	CASASDSNSNQPQHF	TGTGCCAGCGCCTCTGACAGTAATAGCAATCAGCCCCAGCATTTT
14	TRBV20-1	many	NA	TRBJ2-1	CSAPDRTPYNEQFF	TGCAGTGCTCCCGACAGGACCCCCTACAATGAGCAGTTCTTC
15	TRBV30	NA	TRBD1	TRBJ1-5	CAWGTGDYSNQAQHF	TGTGCCTGGGGGACAGGTGATTATAGCAATCAGGCCCAGCATTTT
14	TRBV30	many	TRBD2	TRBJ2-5	CASPTSGSQETQYF	TGTGCCTCCCCAACTAGCGGGAGTCAAGAGACCCAGTACTTC
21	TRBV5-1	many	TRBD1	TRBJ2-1	CASSLGLARDRGLNRYNEQFF	TGCGCCAGCAGCTTGGGATTAGCAAGGGACAGGGGCCTTAACCGATACAATGAGCAGTTCTTC
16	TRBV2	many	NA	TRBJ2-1	CASSVATWISYNEQFF	TGTGCCAGCAGTGTGGCTACCTGGATTTCCTACAATGAGCAGTTCTTC
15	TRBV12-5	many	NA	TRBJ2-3	CASGSGDRLTDTQYF	TGTGCTAGTGGTTCGGGGGACAGACTCACAGATACGCAGTATTTT
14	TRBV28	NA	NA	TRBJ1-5	CASSARQSYQPQHF	TGTGCCAGCAGTGCGAGACAGTCCTATCAGCCCCAGCATTTT
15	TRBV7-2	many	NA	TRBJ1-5	CASSATDRINQPQHF	TGTGCCAGCAGCGCCACGGACAGAATTAATCAGCCCCAGCATTTT
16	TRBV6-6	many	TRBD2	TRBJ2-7	CASSYMASSGSNEQYF	TGTGCCAGCAGTTACATGGCGTCTAGCGGGAGTAACGAGCAGTACTTC
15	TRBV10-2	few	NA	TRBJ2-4	CASSEPGRSKNIQYF	TGCGCCAGCAGTGAGCCGGGACGGTCGAAAAACATTCAGTACTTC
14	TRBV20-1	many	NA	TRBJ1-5	CSGLGGISNQPQHF	TGCAGTGGGCTGGGCGGTATAAGCAATCAGCCCCAGCATTTT
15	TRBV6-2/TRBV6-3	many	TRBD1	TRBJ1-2	CASSLGTVHNYGYTF	TGTGCCAGCAGCCTCGGGACAGTCCATAACTATGGCTACACCTTC
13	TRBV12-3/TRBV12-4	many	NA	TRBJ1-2	CASSLGASYGYTF	TGTGCCAGCAGTTTAGGCGCTTCCTATGGCTACACCTTC
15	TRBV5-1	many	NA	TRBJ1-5	CASSFSGAGNQPQHF	TGCGCCAGCAGCTTCTCGGGGGCGGGCAATCAGCCCCAGCATTTT
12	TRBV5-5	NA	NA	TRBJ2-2	CASSFRGEELFF	TGTGCCAGCAGCTTCAGGGGCGAGGAGCTGTTTTTT
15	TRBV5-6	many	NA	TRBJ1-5	CASSLGSGVNQPQHF	TGTGCCAGCAGCTTGGGCTCCGGGGTCAATCAGCCCCAGCATTTT